A selection of T cell receptor beta chains follows, all from one sample in a study of blood T cell repertoires in COVID-19. Only in-frame clones appear in the TCRdb table, and some are missing; sequencing was by immunoSEQ multiplex PCR. In the table there are over 50,000 clones, about 81% of which are singletons. The sequenced material came from peripheral blood. These receptors all come from an elderly man with acute or convalescent COVID-19. Both conserved end residues are part of each CDR3. Each record gives: clone size, V gene, J gene, D gene, CDR3 DNA, CDR3 protein. A D gene is named only where the DNA matches it firmly. Clone size is not always given. Where it is, it says once, few, many or a class for expanded clones.

clone_size: .; v_call: TRBV2; j_call: TRBJ2-7; d_call: TRBD1; cdr3_nt: TGTGCCAGCAGTGCCGCCGGGACAGGGGGCCGCGAGCAGTACTTC; cdr3_aa: CASSAAGTGGREQYF
clone_size: .; v_call: TRBV18; j_call: TRBJ1-5; d_call: TRBD1; cdr3_nt: TGTGCCAGCTCACGAGACAGGGACGGACAGCCCCAGCATTTT; cdr3_aa: CASSRDRDGQPQHF
clone_size: .; v_call: TRBV7-9; j_call: TRBJ2-1; d_call: .; cdr3_nt: TGTGCCAGCAGCTTAAGGGGTGAGCAGTTCTTC; cdr3_aa: CASSLRGEQFF
clone_size: .; v_call: TRBV6-2/TRBV6-3; j_call: TRBJ2-2; d_call: TRBD2; cdr3_nt: TGTGCCAGCAGTTACTCGAGAGGACTAGCGCCCGGGGAGCTGTTTTTT; cdr3_aa: CASSYSRGLAPGELFF
clone_size: .; v_call: TRBV5-1; j_call: TRBJ2-7; d_call: TRBD2; cdr3_nt: TGCGCCAGCAGCTTGGATGCGGGAGAGATATACGAGCAGTACTTC; cdr3_aa: CASSLDAGEIYEQYF
clone_size: few; v_call: TRBV5-1; j_call: TRBJ1-5; d_call: TRBD1; cdr3_nt: TGCGCCAGCAGCCTACAGGGGCCCCAGCCCCAGCATTTT; cdr3_aa: CASSLQGPQPQHF
clone_size: once; v_call: TRBV19; j_call: TRBJ2-1; d_call: TRBD2; cdr3_nt: TGTGCCAGTACGGGACTAGCGGGAACTGAGCAGTTCTTC; cdr3_aa: CASTGLAGTEQFF
clone_size: .; v_call: TRBV7-2; j_call: TRBJ1-1; d_call: TRBD1; cdr3_nt: TGTGCCAGCAGCTCTACAGGGGTTAGAGACGCTTTCTTT; cdr3_aa: CASSSTGVRDAFF
clone_size: .; v_call: TRBV19; j_call: TRBJ2-7; d_call: .; cdr3_nt: TGTGCCAGTAGTCTAATGGGCTCATCCTACGAGCAGTACTTC; cdr3_aa: CASSLMGSSYEQYF
clone_size: .; v_call: TRBV3-1/TRBV3-2; j_call: TRBJ2-7; d_call: .; cdr3_nt: TGTGCCAGCAGCCAAGGCGGGAAAGAGCAGTACTTC; cdr3_aa: CASSQGGKEQYF
clone_size: .; v_call: TRBV7-9; j_call: TRBJ2-5; d_call: .; cdr3_nt: TGTGCCAGCAGCTTCCAGGGATTAGGGGAGACCCAGTACTTC; cdr3_aa: CASSFQGLGETQYF
clone_size: .; v_call: TRBV5-1; j_call: TRBJ2-1; d_call: .; cdr3_nt: TGCGCCAGCAGCTTCAGCAGGGGATGGGATGAGCAGTTCTTC; cdr3_aa: CASSFSRGWDEQFF